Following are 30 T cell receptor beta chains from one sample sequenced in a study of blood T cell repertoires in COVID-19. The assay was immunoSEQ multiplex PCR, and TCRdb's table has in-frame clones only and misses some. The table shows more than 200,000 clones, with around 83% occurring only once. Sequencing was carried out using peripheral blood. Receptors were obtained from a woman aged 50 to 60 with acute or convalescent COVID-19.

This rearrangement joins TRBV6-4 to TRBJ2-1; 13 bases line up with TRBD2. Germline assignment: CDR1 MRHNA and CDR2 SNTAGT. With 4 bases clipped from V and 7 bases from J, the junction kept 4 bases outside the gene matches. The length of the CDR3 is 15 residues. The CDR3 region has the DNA TGTGCCAGCAGTGTACTGACTAGCGGGAGGAATGAGCAGTTCTTC. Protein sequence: CASSVLTSGRNEQFF.

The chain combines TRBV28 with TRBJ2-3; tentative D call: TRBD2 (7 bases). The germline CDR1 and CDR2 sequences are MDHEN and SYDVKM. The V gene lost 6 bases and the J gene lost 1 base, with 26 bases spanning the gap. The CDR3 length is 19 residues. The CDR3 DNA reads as TGTGCCAGCAGCTCACAGGGTGGAGTAGCTAGCGGACGCACAGATACGCAGTATTTT. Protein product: CASSSQGGVASGRTDTQYF. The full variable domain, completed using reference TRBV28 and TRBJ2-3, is DVKVTQSSRYLVKRTGEKVFLECVQDMDHENMFWYRQDPGLGLRLIYFSYDVKMKEKGDIPEGYSVSREKKERFSLILESASTNQTSMYLCASSSQGGVASGRTDTQYFGPGTRLTVL.

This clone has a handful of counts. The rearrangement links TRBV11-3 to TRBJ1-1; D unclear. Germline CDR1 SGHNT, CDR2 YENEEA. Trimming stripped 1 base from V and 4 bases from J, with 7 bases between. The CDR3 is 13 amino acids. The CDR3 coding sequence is TGTGCCAGCAGCTTAGGGTCGAGCACTGAAGCTTTCTTT. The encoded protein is CASSLGSSTEAFF.

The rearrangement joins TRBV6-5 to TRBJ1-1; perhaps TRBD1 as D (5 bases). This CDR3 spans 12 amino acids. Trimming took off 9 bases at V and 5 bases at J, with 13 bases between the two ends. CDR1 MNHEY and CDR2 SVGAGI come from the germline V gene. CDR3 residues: CASQGPRTEAFF. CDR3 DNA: TGTGCCAGTCAGGGCCCCAGGACTGAAGCTTTCTTT.

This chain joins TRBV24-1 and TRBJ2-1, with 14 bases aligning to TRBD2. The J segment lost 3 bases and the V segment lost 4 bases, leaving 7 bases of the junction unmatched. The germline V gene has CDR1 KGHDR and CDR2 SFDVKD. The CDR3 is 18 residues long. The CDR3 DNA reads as TGTGCCACCAGTGACCGCACAGGGACTAGCGGGAGCTACAATGAGCAGTTCTTC. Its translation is CATSDRTGTSGSYNEQFF.

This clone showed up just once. The CDR3 DNA follows: TGTGCCAGCCCCCTGGGGGCAGTTTTAAAGAAAACCTCTGGGGCCAACGTCCTGACTTTC. It encodes CASPLGAVLKKTSGANVLTF. The rearrangement links TRBV28 to TRBJ2-6, with a tentative D call TRBD1 (6 bases). Germline V gene lookup returns CDR1 MDHEN and CDR2 SYDVKM. Between the trimmed V and J ends, which lost 8 bases and 0 bases, there was a span of 26 bases. The CDR3 has 20 amino acids.

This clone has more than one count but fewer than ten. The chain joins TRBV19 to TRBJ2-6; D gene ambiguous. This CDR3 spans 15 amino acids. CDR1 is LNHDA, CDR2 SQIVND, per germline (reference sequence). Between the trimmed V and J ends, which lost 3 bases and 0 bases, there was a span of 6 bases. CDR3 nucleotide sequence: TGTGCCAGTAGTATCCCGGGCTCTGGGGCCAACGTCCTGACTTTC. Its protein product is CASSIPGSGANVLTF.

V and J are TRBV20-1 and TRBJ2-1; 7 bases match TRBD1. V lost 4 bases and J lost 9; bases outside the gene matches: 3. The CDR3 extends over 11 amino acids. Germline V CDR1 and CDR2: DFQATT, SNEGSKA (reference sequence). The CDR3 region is CSAIRGLEQFF. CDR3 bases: TGCAGTGCTATAAGGGGGCTTGAGCAGTTCTTC.

As DNA, the CDR3 is TGTGCCAGCAGTCTTGGACAGGGGGCCGCAGATACGCAGTATTTT. Its translation: CASSLGQGAADTQYF. The chain employs TRBV6-5 and TRBJ2-3, with 11 bases identical to TRBD1. Germline loops: CDR1 MNHEY, CDR2 SVGAGI. The V gene end was trimmed by 5 bases and the J gene end by 4 bases; junction bases not matched to a gene: 5. This CDR3 comprises 15 residues.

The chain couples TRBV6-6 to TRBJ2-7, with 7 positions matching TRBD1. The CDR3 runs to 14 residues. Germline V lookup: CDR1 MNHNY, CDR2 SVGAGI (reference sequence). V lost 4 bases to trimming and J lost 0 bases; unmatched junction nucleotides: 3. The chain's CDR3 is CASSWDSGSYEQYF. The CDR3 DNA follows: TGTGCCAGCAGTTGGGACAGCGGCTCCTACGAGCAGTACTTC.

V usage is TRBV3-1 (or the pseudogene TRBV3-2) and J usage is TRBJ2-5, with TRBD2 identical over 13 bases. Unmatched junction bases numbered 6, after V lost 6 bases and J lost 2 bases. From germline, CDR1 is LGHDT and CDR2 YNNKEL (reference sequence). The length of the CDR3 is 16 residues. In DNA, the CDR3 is TGTGCCAGCAGACTACTAGCGGGAGGGGTACAAGAGACCCAGTACTTC. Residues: CASRLLAGGVQETQYF.

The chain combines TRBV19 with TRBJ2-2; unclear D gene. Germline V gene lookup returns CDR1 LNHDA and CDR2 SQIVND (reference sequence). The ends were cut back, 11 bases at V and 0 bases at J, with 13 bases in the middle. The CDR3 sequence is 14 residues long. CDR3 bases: TGTGCCGCCCGAGAAATTGCGAACACCGGGGAGCTGTTTTTT. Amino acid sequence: CAAREIANTGELFF.

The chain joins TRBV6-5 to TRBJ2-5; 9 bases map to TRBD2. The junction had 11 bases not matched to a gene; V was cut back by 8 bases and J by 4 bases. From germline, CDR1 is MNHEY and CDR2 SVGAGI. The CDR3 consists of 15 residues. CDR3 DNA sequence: TGTGCCAGCTGCCGGCGGGAGGGGGAGGCAGAGACCCAGTACTTC. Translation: CASCRREGEAETQYF.

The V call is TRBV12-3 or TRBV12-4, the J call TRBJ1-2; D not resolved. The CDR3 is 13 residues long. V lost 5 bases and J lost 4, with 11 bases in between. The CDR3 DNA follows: TGTGCCAGCAGTCTCCCCGTGGCCTATGGCTACACCTTC. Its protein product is CASSLPVAYGYTF.

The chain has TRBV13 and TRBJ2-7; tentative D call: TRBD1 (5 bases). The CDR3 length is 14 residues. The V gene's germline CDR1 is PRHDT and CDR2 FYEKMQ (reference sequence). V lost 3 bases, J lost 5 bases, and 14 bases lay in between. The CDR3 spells CASSFISRAHEQYF. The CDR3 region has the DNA TGTGCCAGCAGCTTTATCTCCAGGGCCCACGAGCAGTACTTC.

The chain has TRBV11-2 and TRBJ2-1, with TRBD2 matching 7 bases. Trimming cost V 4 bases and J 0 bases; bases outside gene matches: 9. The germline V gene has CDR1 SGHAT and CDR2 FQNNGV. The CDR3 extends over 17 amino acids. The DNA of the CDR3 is TGTGCCAGCAGCTCCGAGCGGGATGGGGTCTCCTACAATGAGCAGTTCTTC. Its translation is CASSSERDGVSYNEQFF.

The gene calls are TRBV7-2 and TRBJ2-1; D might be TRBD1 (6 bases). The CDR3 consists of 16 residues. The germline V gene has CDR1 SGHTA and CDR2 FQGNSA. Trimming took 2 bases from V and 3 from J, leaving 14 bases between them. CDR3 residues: CASSLMQGQLYNEQFF. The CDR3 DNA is TGTGCCAGCAGCTTAATGCAGGGGCAGCTCTACAATGAGCAGTTCTTC.

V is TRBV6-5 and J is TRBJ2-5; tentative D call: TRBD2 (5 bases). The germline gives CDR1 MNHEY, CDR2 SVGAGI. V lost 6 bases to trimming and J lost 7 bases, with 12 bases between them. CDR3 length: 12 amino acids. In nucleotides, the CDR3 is TGTGCCAGCAGCTCCCCTGGAGGGACCCAGTACTTC. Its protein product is CASSSPGGTQYF.

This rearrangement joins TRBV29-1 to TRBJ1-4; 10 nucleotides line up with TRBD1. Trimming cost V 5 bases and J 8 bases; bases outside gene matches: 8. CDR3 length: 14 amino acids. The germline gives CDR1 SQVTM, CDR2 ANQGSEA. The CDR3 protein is CSVSRQGAAEKLFF. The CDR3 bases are TGCAGCGTTTCCCGACAGGGGGCAGCGGAAAAACTGTTTTTT.

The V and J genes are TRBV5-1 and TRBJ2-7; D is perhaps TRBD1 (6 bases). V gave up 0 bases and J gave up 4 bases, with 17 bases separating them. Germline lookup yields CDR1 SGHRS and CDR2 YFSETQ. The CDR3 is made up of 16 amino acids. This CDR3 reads CASSLATGPGAYEQYF. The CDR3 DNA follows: TGCGCCAGCAGCTTGGCCACAGGGCCAGGGGCGTACGAGCAGTACTTC.

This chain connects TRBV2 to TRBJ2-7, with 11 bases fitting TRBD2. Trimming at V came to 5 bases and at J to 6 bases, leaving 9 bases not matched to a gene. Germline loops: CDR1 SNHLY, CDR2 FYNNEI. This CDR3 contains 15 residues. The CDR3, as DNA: TGTGCCAGCAGTATACCGGGACTAGCGGAGTTCGAGCAGTACTTC. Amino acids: CASSIPGLAEFEQYF.

CDR3 in DNA: TGTGCCAGCAGTGAATGGGTAGCGCTAACTAGCACAGATACGCAGTATTTT. Its protein is CASSEWVALTSTDTQYF. The V call is TRBV6-1, the J call TRBJ2-3, with D possibly being TRBD2 (5 bases). The CDR3 has 17 amino acids. Germline-derived CDR1 and CDR2 are MNHNS and SASEGT. Trimming stripped 2 bases from V and 0 bases from J, with 15 bases between.

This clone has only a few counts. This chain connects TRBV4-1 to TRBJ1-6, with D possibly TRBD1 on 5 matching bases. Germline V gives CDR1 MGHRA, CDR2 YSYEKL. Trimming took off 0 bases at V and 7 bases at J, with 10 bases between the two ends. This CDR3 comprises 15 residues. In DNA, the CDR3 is TGCGCCAGCAGCCAAGAGTTGACAGTCAATTCACCCCTCCACTTT. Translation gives CASSQELTVNSPLHF.

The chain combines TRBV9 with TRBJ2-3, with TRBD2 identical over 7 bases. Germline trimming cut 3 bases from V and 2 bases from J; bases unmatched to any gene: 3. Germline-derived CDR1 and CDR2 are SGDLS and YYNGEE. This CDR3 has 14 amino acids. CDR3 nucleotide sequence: TGTGCCAGCAGCGCCGGGACTATCACAGATACGCAGTATTTT. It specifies CASSAGTITDTQYF.

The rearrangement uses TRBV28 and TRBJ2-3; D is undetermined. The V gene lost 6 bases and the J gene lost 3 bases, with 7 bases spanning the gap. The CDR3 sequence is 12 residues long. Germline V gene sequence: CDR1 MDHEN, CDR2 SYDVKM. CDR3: CASSLVTDTQYF. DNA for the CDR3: TGTGCCAGCAGCCTAGTTACAGATACGCAGTATTTT. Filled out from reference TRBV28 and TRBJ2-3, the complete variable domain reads DVKVTQSSRYLVKRTGEKVFLECVQDMDHENMFWYRQDPGLGLRLIYFSYDVKMKEKGDIPEGYSVSREKKERFSLILESASTNQTSMYLCASSLVTDTQYFGPGTRLTVL.

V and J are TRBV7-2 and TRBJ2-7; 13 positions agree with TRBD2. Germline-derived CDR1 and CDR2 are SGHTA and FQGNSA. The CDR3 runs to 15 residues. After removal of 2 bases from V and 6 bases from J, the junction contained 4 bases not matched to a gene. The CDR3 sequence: CASSLRRLAGGEQYF. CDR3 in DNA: TGTGCCAGCAGCTTAAGGAGACTAGCGGGAGGCGAGCAGTACTTC.

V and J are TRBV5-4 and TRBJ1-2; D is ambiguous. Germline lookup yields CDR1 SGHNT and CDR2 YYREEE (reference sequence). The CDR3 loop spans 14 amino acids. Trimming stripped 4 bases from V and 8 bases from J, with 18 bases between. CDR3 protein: CASSPWEEEGGYTF. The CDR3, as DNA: TGTGCCAGCAGCCCCTGGGAGGAGGAAGGAGGCTACACCTTC.

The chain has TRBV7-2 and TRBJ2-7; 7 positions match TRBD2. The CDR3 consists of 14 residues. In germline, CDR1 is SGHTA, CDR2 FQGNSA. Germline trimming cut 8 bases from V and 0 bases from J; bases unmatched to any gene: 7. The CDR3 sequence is CASVPGGSSYEQYF. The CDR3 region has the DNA TGTGCCAGCGTCCCCGGGGGGAGCTCCTACGAGCAGTACTTC.

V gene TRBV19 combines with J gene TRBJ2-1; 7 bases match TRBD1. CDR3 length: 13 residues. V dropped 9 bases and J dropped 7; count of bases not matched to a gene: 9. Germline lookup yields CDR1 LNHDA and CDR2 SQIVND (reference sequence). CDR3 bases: TGTGCCAGCCGCATCACAGGGGCGAATGAGCAGTTCTTC. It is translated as CASRITGANEQFF.

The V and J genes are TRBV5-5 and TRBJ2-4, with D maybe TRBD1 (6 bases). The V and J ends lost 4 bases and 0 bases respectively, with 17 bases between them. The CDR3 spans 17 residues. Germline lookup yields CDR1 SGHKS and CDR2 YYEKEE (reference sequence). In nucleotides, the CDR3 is TGTGCCAGCAGCCCGGAACAGGGCATTATAGCCAAAAACATTCAGTACTTC. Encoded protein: CASSPEQGIIAKNIQYF.